Listed below are T cell receptor beta chains from one sample, sequenced in a study of beta chain features in type 1 diabetes. The data were produced by immunoSEQ multiplex PCR, yet TCRdb's version contains in-frame clones alone and is incomplete. The data contain about 650,000 clones, around 12% of them seen just once; the ten biggest clones take up more than 0.1%. Sequencing was carried out using naive CD4+ T cells from blood. Every receptor here comes from a man aged 30 to 45 with type 1 diabetes. Each CDR3 is given with its conserved first and last residue. The D gene is left open where the match is weak. Expanded clones get a size class; other rows say once, few or many, or leave the size out.

j_gene: TRBJ2-5
v_gene: TRBV9
abundance: .
d_gene: TRBD1
CDR3aa: CASSAGQKETQYF
CDR3nt: TGTGCCAGCAGCGCGGGACAGAAAGAGACCCAGTACTTC

j_gene: TRBJ2-7
v_gene: TRBV2
abundance: .
d_gene: .
CDR3aa: CASLYAGSYEQYF
CDR3nt: TGTGCCAGCCTCTACGCAGGGTCCTACGAGCAGTACTTC

j_gene: TRBJ2-4
v_gene: TRBV7-9
abundance: .
d_gene: .
CDR3aa: CASSQQGWAKNIQYF
CDR3nt: TGTGCCAGCAGCCAACAGGGATGGGCCAAAAACATTCAGTACTTC

j_gene: TRBJ1-4
v_gene: TRBV30
abundance: .
d_gene: .
CDR3aa: CAWSGLRDGQSTNEKLFF
CDR3nt: TGTGCCTGGAGTGGTCTCAGGGACGGCCAATCAACTAATGAAAAACTGTTTTTT

j_gene: TRBJ1-3
v_gene: TRBV29-1
abundance: once
d_gene: TRBD1
CDR3aa: CSVNDRGTGNTIYF
CDR3nt: TGCAGCGTTAATGACAGGGGGACTGGAAACACCATATATTTT

j_gene: TRBJ1-2
v_gene: TRBV6-6
abundance: few
d_gene: .
CDR3aa: CASIGNNYGYTF
CDR3nt: TGTGCCAGCATCGGTAATAACTATGGCTACACCTTC

j_gene: TRBJ1-1
v_gene: TRBV9
abundance: .
d_gene: .
CDR3aa: CASSSQGQLNTEAFF
CDR3nt: TGTGCCAGCAGCTCACAAGGACAATTGAACACTGAAGCTTTCTTT

j_gene: TRBJ2-2
v_gene: TRBV19
abundance: few
d_gene: TRBD1
CDR3aa: CASSPPTGLTGELFF
CDR3nt: TGTGCCAGTAGCCCCCCGACAGGGTTAACCGGGGAGCTGTTTTTT

j_gene: TRBJ2-4
v_gene: TRBV6-5
abundance: .
d_gene: .
CDR3aa: CASRRGNIQYF
CDR3nt: TGTGCCAGCAGGAGGGGAAACATTCAGTACTTC

j_gene: TRBJ1-5
v_gene: TRBV30
abundance: .
d_gene: TRBD1
CDR3aa: CAWREGQGNQPQHF
CDR3nt: TGTGCCTGGAGAGAGGGACAGGGGAATCAGCCCCAGCATTTT

j_gene: TRBJ1-3
v_gene: TRBV30
abundance: .
d_gene: .
CDR3aa: CAWSTATSSGNTIYF
CDR3nt: TGTGCCTGGAGTACCGCGACAAGCTCTGGAAACACCATATATTTT

j_gene: TRBJ2-5
v_gene: TRBV5-1
abundance: few
d_gene: .
CDR3aa: CASSHRGQLQETQYF
CDR3nt: TGCGCCAGCAGCCACCGGGGCCAACTCCAAGAGACCCAGTACTTC

j_gene: TRBJ1-1
v_gene: TRBV2
abundance: few
d_gene: .
CDR3aa: CASSAQGENTEAFF
CDR3nt: TGTGCCAGCAGTGCACAGGGTGAGAACACTGAAGCTTTCTTT

j_gene: TRBJ2-1
v_gene: TRBV27
abundance: .
d_gene: .
CDR3aa: CASSFNRDYNEQFF
CDR3nt: TGTGCCAGCAGTTTTAACAGGGACTACAATGAGCAGTTCTTC

j_gene: TRBJ2-5
v_gene: TRBV13
abundance: few
d_gene: TRBD1
CDR3aa: CASSRGQGEETQYF
CDR3nt: TGTGCCAGCAGCAGAGGACAGGGGGAAGAGACCCAGTACTTC

j_gene: TRBJ1-1
v_gene: TRBV5-1
abundance: few
d_gene: .
CDR3aa: CASSLALGSNTEAFF
CDR3nt: TGCGCCAGCAGCTTGGCCTTGGGGTCGAACACTGAAGCTTTCTTT

j_gene: TRBJ1-3
v_gene: TRBV6-6
abundance: few
d_gene: .
CDR3aa: CASSSRSSGNTIYF
CDR3nt: TGTGCCAGCAGTTCACGGAGCTCTGGAAACACCATATATTTT

j_gene: TRBJ1-4
v_gene: TRBV7-2
abundance: few
d_gene: .
CDR3aa: CASSFKGEEKLFF
CDR3nt: TGTGCCAGCAGCTTTAAGGGGGAGGAAAAACTGTTTTTT

j_gene: TRBJ2-2
v_gene: TRBV7-9
abundance: few
d_gene: TRBD2
CDR3aa: CASSSETSKVGELFF
CDR3nt: TGTGCCAGCAGCTCGGAGACTAGCAAAGTCGGGGAGCTGTTTTTT

j_gene: TRBJ2-3
v_gene: TRBV6-5
abundance: few
d_gene: TRBD1
CDR3aa: CASSYRDRGRDTQYF
CDR3nt: TGTGCCAGCAGTTACAGGGACAGGGGGCGAGATACGCAGTATTTT

j_gene: TRBJ2-3
v_gene: TRBV11-3
abundance: .
d_gene: .
CDR3aa: CASSFSGSTDTQYF
CDR3nt: TGTGCCAGCAGCTTCTCGGGTAGCACAGATACGCAGTATTTT

j_gene: TRBJ1-5
v_gene: TRBV6-1
abundance: .
d_gene: .
CDR3aa: CASSDYTLGTQPQHF
CDR3nt: TGTGCCAGCAGTGATTATACTCTGGGGACCCAGCCCCAGCATTTT